This is a list of T cell receptor beta chains from one sample in a study of regulatory T cells in long-lasting Graves disease. TCRdb re-called the multiplex PCR reads with MiXCR, one entry per CDR3 protein. The repertoire holds hundreds of thousands of distinct CDR3 sequences, with about 15% as singletons. This same sample was also part of a study on T cells in Graves' hyperthyroidism and ophthalmopathy.

Sample: peripheral blood mononuclear cells (PBMCs), taken at new diagnosis, from a patient treated with antithyroid drugs. The receptor source for this set is a woman aged 25 to 39 with Graves disease. Each CDR3 is given with its conserved first and last residue. Fields, in order: clone size, V gene, D gene, J gene, CDR3 DNA, CDR3 protein. The D gene is left open where the match is weak. Clone size, where shown, is once, few, many, or a class for clones that have expanded.

few	TRBV20-1	.	TRBJ1-2	TGCAGTGCTAGAGATTCCGTTTTCGGGGGCAATTCTAACTATGGCTACACCTTC	CSARDSVFGGNSNYGYTF
many	TRBV2	TRBD2	TRBJ2-2	TGTGCCAGCAGGAACGATTTACTAGCGGCGAACACCGGGGAGCTGTTTTTT	CASRNDLLAANTGELFF
.	TRBV18	.	TRBJ2-4	TGTGCCAGCTCACCACCATCCGGGCGGCGAAACATTCAGTACTTC	CASSPPSGRRNIQYF
many	TRBV5-1	.	TRBJ2-7	TGCGCCAGCAGCAGGGACCCGGGACCTGGCTCCTACGAGCAGTACTTC	CASSRDPGPGSYEQYF
many	TRBV27	.	TRBJ2-7	TGTGCCAGCAGTCGACGGGAGAGATCCTACGAGCAGTACTTC	CASSRRERSYEQYF
many	TRBV11-2	TRBD2	TRBJ2-7	TGTGCCAGCAGCTTTAGCGGGCAATCCTACGAGCAGTACTTC	CASSFSGQSYEQYF
many	TRBV12-3/TRBV12-4	TRBD2	TRBJ2-5	TGTGCCAGCACCCTACTAGCGGGAGGTCAAGAGACCCAGTACTTC	CASTLLAGGQETQYF
many	TRBV28	.	TRBJ1-6	TGTGCCAGCAGTTTTCCCACGACTCAGGGCTCCTATAATTCACCCCTCCACTTT	CASSFPTTQGSYNSPLHF
.	TRBV29-1	.	TRBJ2-5	TGCAGCGTTGAAGATCTTATTTGGGGCCAGACCGCCGATCAGTACTTC	CSVEDLIWGQTADQYF
few	TRBV29-1	.	TRBJ1-6	TGCAGCGTTGTGGAGGGGCCGGATTCACCCCTCCACTTT	CSVVEGPDSPLHF
many	TRBV12-3/TRBV12-4	.	TRBJ2-7	TGTGCCAGCAGCTTAGGGGCGGGCGGGATCTCCTACGAGCAGTACTTC	CASSLGAGGISYEQYF
many	TRBV28	.	TRBJ1-1	TGTGCCACCTCTCCACACCTGAACACTGAAGCTTTCTTT	CATSPHLNTEAFF
many	TRBV28	.	TRBJ2-7	TGTGCCAGCAGCCTCCGGGACTGGTTTTCGGAGCAGTACTTC	CASSLRDWFSEQYF
few	TRBV5-1	TRBD2	TRBJ2-1	TGCGCCAGCAGCTTGGCCCTCGCGAGGACTAGCGGGAGGTCAGCAAATGAGCAGTTCTTC	CASSLALARTSGRSANEQFF
many	TRBV11-2	.	TRBJ2-1	TGTGCCAGCAGCTCCAGGGGCTACAATGAGCAGTTCTTC	CASSSRGYNEQFF
.	TRBV19	TRBD2	TRBJ2-1	TGTGCCAGTAGTATCATTAGCGGGAGCTCCTACAATGAGCAGTTCTTC	CASSIISGSSYNEQFF
many	TRBV2	TRBD1	TRBJ1-2	TGTGCCAGCATCGAGGAACGGGCCAGGGGGAGCGGATACACCTTC	CASIEERARGSGYTF
.	TRBV15	TRBD2	TRBJ2-3	TGTGCCACCAGCAAACTAGCGGGAGAGGCAGATACGCAGTATTTT	CATSKLAGEADTQYF
many	TRBV7-2	.	TRBJ2-1	TGTGCCAGCAGCCTTAGCGGCACCAATCTCTACAATGAGCAGTTCTTC	CASSLSGTNLYNEQFF
many	TRBV12-3/TRBV12-4	.	TRBJ1-1	TGTGCCAGCAGTTTCCCTTCGAACACTGAAGCTTTCTTT	CASSFPSNTEAFF
.	TRBV27	TRBD1	TRBJ2-7	TGTGCCAGCAGTAAGACAGGGTCAGGCGAGCAGTACTTC	CASSKTGSGEQYF
.	TRBV18	.	TRBJ2-2	TGTGCCAGCTCACGAGTAGGAGGCGGAAACACCGGGGAGCTGTTTTTT	CASSRVGGGNTGELFF
many	TRBV6-1	.	TRBJ2-6	TGTGCCAGCAGGACCACAGGGGAGGGCTCTGGGGCCAACGTCCTGACTTTC	CASRTTGEGSGANVLTF
many	TRBV12-3/TRBV12-4	.	TRBJ1-1	TGTGCCAGCAGTCGCAACACAGGCCTCTTAGCTGAAGCTTTCTTT	CASSRNTGLLAEAFF
many	TRBV28	TRBD2	TRBJ2-3	TGTGCCAGCAGACTGGGACTAGCGGGCCTCACAGATACGCAGTATTTT	CASRLGLAGLTDTQYF
.	TRBV10-3	.	TRBJ2-7	TGTGCCATCAGTGAGTCGGAGGGCGAGCAGTACTTC	CAISESEGEQYF
many	TRBV28	TRBD1	TRBJ2-7	TGTGCCACCCACAGGGGTACCTACGAGCAGTACTTC	CATHRGTYEQYF
many	TRBV7-8	TRBD2	TRBJ2-1	TGTGCCAGCAGCTTACCCAGGACTAGCGGGAGCACCTACAATGAGCAGTTCTTC	CASSLPRTSGSTYNEQFF
few	TRBV7-9	.	TRBJ2-6	TGTGCCAGCAGCTTAGCCCCCTCTGGGGCCAACGTCCTGACTTTC	CASSLAPSGANVLTF
many	TRBV5-1	.	TRBJ1-1	TGCGCCAGCAGCTTGGACACGTCCACTGAAGCTTTCTTT	CASSLDTSTEAFF
.	TRBV4-2	.	TRBJ2-7	TGTGCCAGCAGCCAACTACACGACGGTGGCTACGAGCAGTACTTC	CASSQLHDGGYEQYF
many	TRBV12-3/TRBV12-4	TRBD2	TRBJ2-5	TGTGCCAGCAGTCTCAGACTAGCGGGAGAGACCCAGTACTTC	CASSLRLAGETQYF